A single T cell receptor (beta chain) is shown here with its context. Primers: 60 Vbeta forward and 13 Jbeta reverse. Generated by immunoSEQ multiplex PCR, the TCRdb table keeps only in-frame clones and is missing some. This sample has roughly 100,000 clones, with approximately 85% found just once. This sample was taken from a study of cytomegalovirus exposure and HLA in healthy donors. V lost 5 bases and J lost 3; bases outside the gene matches: 10. Per the germline V gene, CDR1 is SEHNR and CDR2 is FQNEAQ (reference sequence). The CDR3 totals 15 residues. The receptor's source is a man under 40 in good health and CMV-seronegative. The sequenced sample consisted of PBMCs. This chain connects TRBV7-9 to TRBJ2-7, with 7 bases that match TRBD1. CDR3 sequence (DNA): TGTGCCAGCAGCCTCGGCCGGGACAGAGACTACGAGCAGTACTTC. Its translation is CASSLGRDRDYEQYF.